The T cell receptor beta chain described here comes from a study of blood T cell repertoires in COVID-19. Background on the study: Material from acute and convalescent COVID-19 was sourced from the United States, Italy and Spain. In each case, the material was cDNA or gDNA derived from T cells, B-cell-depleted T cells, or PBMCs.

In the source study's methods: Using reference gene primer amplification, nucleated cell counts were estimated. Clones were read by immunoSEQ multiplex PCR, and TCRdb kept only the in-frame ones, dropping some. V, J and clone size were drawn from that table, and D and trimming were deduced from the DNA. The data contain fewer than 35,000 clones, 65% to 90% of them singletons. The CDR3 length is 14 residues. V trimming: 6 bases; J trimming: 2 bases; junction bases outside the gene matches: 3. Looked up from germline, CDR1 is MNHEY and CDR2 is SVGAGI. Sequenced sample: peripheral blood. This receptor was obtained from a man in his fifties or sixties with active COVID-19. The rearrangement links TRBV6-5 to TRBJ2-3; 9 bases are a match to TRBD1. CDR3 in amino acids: CASRGTGLTDTQYF. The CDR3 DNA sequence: TGTGCCAGCAGAGGGACAGGGCTCACAGATACGCAGTATTTT.